A selection of T cell receptor beta chains follows, all from one sample in a study of T cells in localized non-small cell lung cancer. TCRdb keeps only in-frame clones here, not all; method: immunoSEQ multiplex PCR. The repertoire holds roughly 23,000 clones, with 85% to 90% as singletons. The material was peripheral blood, obtained before any cancer treatment. The receptor set was obtained from a male donor at least 60 years old with stage I squamous cell lung carcinoma. Each CDR3 is given with its conserved first and last residue. D genes are given only for firm matches. The size field is filled for only some rows; it gives once, few, many or a size class.

TRBD1	TRBV2	NA	TRBJ2-5	TGTGCCAGCAGTGGACGACAGGGCGGCGAGACCCAGTACTTC	CASSGRQGGETQYF
NA	TRBV19	NA	TRBJ2-4	TGTGCCAGTAGTACCCGACAACTGATAGCCAAAAACATTCAGTACTTC	CASSTRQLIAKNIQYF
NA	TRBV15	NA	TRBJ2-7	TGTGCCACCAGCAGAGATCGCGGGGTTTGGAGCGAGCAGTACTTC	CATSRDRGVWSEQYF
NA	TRBV30	NA	TRBJ1-2	TGTGCCTGGAGGCCCGGGGATGGCTACACCTTC	CAWRPGDGYTF
NA	TRBV15	NA	TRBJ1-6	TGTGCCACCAGCAGAGATTTAAATTCACCCCTCCACTTT	CATSRDLNSPLHF
NA	TRBV27	NA	TRBJ2-5	TGTGCCAGCGGCTACTTGAAAGTAGGGGAGACCCAGTACTTC	CASGYLKVGETQYF
TRBD2	TRBV4-3	NA	TRBJ2-2	TGCGCCAGCAGCCAATTGCTAGCGGGGAAGCCCACCGGGGAGCTGTTTTTT	CASSQLLAGKPTGELFF
NA	TRBV12-2	NA	TRBJ1-5	TGTGCAAGTCGCTTAAGGGGGAATCAGCCCCAGCATTTT	CASRLRGNQPQHF
TRBD1	TRBV4-3	NA	TRBJ1-6	TGCGCCAGCAGCCAAGAGGGACAGGGGAGTTCACCCCTCCACTTT	CASSQEGQGSSPLHF
NA	TRBV2	NA	TRBJ1-1	TGTGCCAGTAAGACGGGGGGAAGCGCCACTGAAGCTTTCTTT	CASKTGGSATEAFF
NA	TRBV4-3	NA	TRBJ1-2	TGCGCCAGCAGCCAAGATAGGGGGGCCTGGGATGGCTACACCTTC	CASSQDRGAWDGYTF
NA	TRBV5-4	NA	TRBJ2-1	TGTGCCAGCAGCCCCTCGGGGGCTCTTTCCTACAATGAGCAGTTCTTC	CASSPSGALSYNEQFF
NA	TRBV10-3	NA	TRBJ1-1	TGTGCCCGTCCAGGCGGGGGCTTAGTGAACACTGAAGCTTTCTTT	CARPGGGLVNTEAFF
TRBD1	TRBV4-1	NA	TRBJ2-5	TGCGCCAGCAGCCACGAGGGGACAGCGTACCAAGAGACCCAGTACTTC	CASSHEGTAYQETQYF
NA	TRBV4-1	once	TRBJ1-5	TGCGCCAGCAGCCAAGGGCGGTATCAGCCCCAGCATTTT	CASSQGRYQPQHF
NA	TRBV2	NA	TRBJ2-7	TGTGCCAGCATGGAGACAGGCGGACAGTACGAGCAGTACTTC	CASMETGGQYEQYF
NA	TRBV5-1	NA	TRBJ1-6	TGCGCCAGTAAAGCTTGGGAAGTCGGCGATGTTTCACCCCTCCACTTT	CASKAWEVGDVSPLHF
NA	TRBV6-5	NA	TRBJ1-3	TGTGCCAGCAGTTACAGACAGTCCTCTGGAAACACCATATATTTT	CASSYRQSSGNTIYF
TRBD2	TRBV5-4	once	TRBJ2-1	TGTGCCAGTGCGGGGGGTCCCTACAATGAGCAGTTCTTC	CASAGGPYNEQFF
NA	TRBV6-5	NA	TRBJ2-7	TGTGCCAGCAGTCGTTACACAGGGAGCTACGAGCAGTACTTC	CASSRYTGSYEQYF
TRBD2	TRBV29-1	NA	TRBJ2-1	TGCAGCGTTGTATCTAGCGGGGGGATAGGCAATGAGCAGTTCTTC	CSVVSSGGIGNEQFF
NA	TRBV7-2	NA	TRBJ1-2	TGTGCCAGCAGCTTTTATGAGGATATCTATGGCTACACCTTC	CASSFYEDIYGYTF
TRBD1	TRBV19	NA	TRBJ2-7	TGTGCCAGTAGTAAGGACAGGGACTGGGACGAGCAGTACTTC	CASSKDRDWDEQYF
TRBD1	TRBV28	NA	TRBJ1-2	TGTGCCAGCAGTTCCCCCGGGACAGTAAACTATGGCTACACCTTC	CASSSPGTVNYGYTF
NA	TRBV10-2	NA	TRBJ1-1	TGCGCCAGCAGTGAGTCGTCGAGGATGGGCGGCACTGAAGCTTTCTTT	CASSESSRMGGTEAFF
NA	TRBV7-2	NA	TRBJ2-5	TGTGCCAGCAGCCCCCGCGCGGTGGGGACCCAGTACTTC	CASSPRAVGTQYF
TRBD2	TRBV6-1	NA	TRBJ2-5	TGTGCCAGCCGATGGTGGGGGGGAGGCGAGACCCAGTACTTC	CASRWWGGGETQYF
NA	TRBV29-1	NA	TRBJ1-2	TGCAGCGCGAAAATCAGGGGTGTGGATGGCTACACCTTC	CSAKIRGVDGYTF
NA	TRBV5-6	once	TRBJ2-1	TGTGCCAGCAGCTTGAGGCTACAGGTTAATGAGCAGTTCTTC	CASSLRLQVNEQFF
TRBD2	TRBV7-3	NA	TRBJ2-3	TGTGCCAGCAGCGCTAGCGGGGGTAGCACAGATACGCAGTATTTT	CASSASGGSTDTQYF
NA	TRBV5-4	NA	TRBJ2-2	TGTGCCAGCAGCCTATCCACCGGGGAGCTGTTTTTT	CASSLSTGELFF
NA	TRBV2	NA	TRBJ1-5	TGTGCCAGCAGTGAAAGGGGGGGGCGCGGGCAAAAGCCCCAGCATTTT	CASSERGGRGQKPQHF
TRBD2	TRBV11-3	NA	TRBJ2-3	TGTGCCAGCAGCCGCGGGGGGGCCACAGATACGCAGTATTTT	CASSRGGATDTQYF
NA	TRBV9	once	TRBJ2-1	TGTGCCAGCAGCGTGACGGGGGAGACCTACAATGAGCAGTTCTTC	CASSVTGETYNEQFF
NA	TRBV10-3	NA	TRBJ2-7	TGTGCCTTATCCTCCGGGACACCGAGCTCCTACGAGCAGTACTTC	CALSSGTPSSYEQYF
NA	TRBV14	NA	TRBJ1-6	TGTGCCAGCAGCCGTGGGTCCTATAATTCACCCCTCCACTTT	CASSRGSYNSPLHF
NA	TRBV10-3	NA	TRBJ2-6	TGTGCCATCAGAAAACTAGACTCTGGGGCCAACGTCCTGACTTTC	CAIRKLDSGANVLTF
NA	TRBV5-6	NA	TRBJ1-4	TGTGCCAGCAGCTTGATCGTTAGCGGAGCAGAAAAACTGTTTTTT	CASSLIVSGAEKLFF
NA	TRBV7-2	once	TRBJ2-3	TGTGCCAGTGCGACGAGGGTGAGGACAGATACGCAGTATTTT	CASATRVRTDTQYF
NA	TRBV5-1	NA	TRBJ1-6	TGCGCCAGCAGCCAGGGGCAAACCAATTCACCCCTCCACTTT	CASSQGQTNSPLHF
NA	TRBV7-9	NA	TRBJ1-1	TGTGCCAGCAGCTTCGATATCGGACACCGCACTGAAGCTTTCTTT	CASSFDIGHRTEAFF
TRBD1	TRBV27	NA	TRBJ1-2	TGTGCCAGCAGAGAAGGCAGGGGGCCTCTCTATGGCTACACCTTC	CASREGRGPLYGYTF
NA	TRBV29-1	NA	TRBJ2-1	TGCAGCGTTGAGACGTACAATGAGCAGTTCTTC	CSVETYNEQFF
NA	TRBV29-1	once	TRBJ1-2	TGCAGCGCTGGAGACAGGAACTATGGCTACACCTTC	CSAGDRNYGYTF
TRBD2	TRBV7-6	NA	TRBJ2-2	TGTGCCAGCAGCTTTAGGACTAGCGTCGCCGGGGAGCTGTTTTTT	CASSFRTSVAGELFF
TRBD1	TRBV9	once	TRBJ2-2	TGTGCCAGCGGCTACCCAGGGGGCGCGAACACCGGGGAGCTGTTTTTT	CASGYPGGANTGELFF
TRBD1	TRBV5-1	NA	TRBJ2-7	TGCGCCAGCAGCTGGGACAGGGCTGAGAACGAGCAGTACTTC	CASSWDRAENEQYF
NA	TRBV9	NA	TRBJ1-5	TGTGCCAGCAGCGTAGGGGGGGACTGGGCCGTTCAGCCCCAGCATTTT	CASSVGGDWAVQPQHF
TRBD2	TRBV11-3	NA	TRBJ2-1	TGTGCCAGCAGCTCCCGGTTTTGGGCTAGCGGGGGGGCCGATGAGCAGTTCTTC	CASSSRFWASGGADEQFF
NA	TRBV30	NA	TRBJ2-5	TGTGCCTCAGGGGTTGTAGAGACCCAGTACTTC	CASGVVETQYF
NA	TRBV5-1	NA	TRBJ2-3	TGCGCCAGCAGCTTGGAACAGGGTGGAACAGATACGCAGTATTTT	CASSLEQGGTDTQYF
TRBD1	TRBV18	NA	TRBJ2-1	TGTGCCAGCTCAGGGACAGGGTACAATGAGCAGTTCTTC	CASSGTGYNEQFF
TRBD1	TRBV5-1	NA	TRBJ1-2	TGCGCCAGCAGGCCCCAGGGGGGGGCTAACTATGGCTACACCTTC	CASRPQGGANYGYTF
TRBD1	TRBV4-3	NA	TRBJ2-2	TGCGCCAGCAGCCCGGACAGGGTTAACACCGGGGAGCTGTTTTTT	CASSPDRVNTGELFF
NA	TRBV30	NA	TRBJ1-1	TGTGCCTGGAGTAAGGGGGGAGACACTGAAGCTTTCTTT	CAWSKGGDTEAFF
NA	TRBV6-6	NA	TRBJ2-7	TGTGCCAGCACCGGAGGTGCAGGGTCCTACGAGCAGTACTTC	CASTGGAGSYEQYF
TRBD1	TRBV28	NA	TRBJ2-7	TGTGCCAGCAGTTTACGACAGGGGTCCTACGAGCAGTACTTC	CASSLRQGSYEQYF
NA	TRBV2	NA	TRBJ1-3	TGTGCCAGCAGTGGTAGGACCTCTGGAAACACCATATATTTT	CASSGRTSGNTIYF
NA	TRBV5-6	NA	TRBJ2-5	TGTGCCAGCAGTCAGGGAAAGCAGGACCAAGAGACCCAGTACTTC	CASSQGKQDQETQYF